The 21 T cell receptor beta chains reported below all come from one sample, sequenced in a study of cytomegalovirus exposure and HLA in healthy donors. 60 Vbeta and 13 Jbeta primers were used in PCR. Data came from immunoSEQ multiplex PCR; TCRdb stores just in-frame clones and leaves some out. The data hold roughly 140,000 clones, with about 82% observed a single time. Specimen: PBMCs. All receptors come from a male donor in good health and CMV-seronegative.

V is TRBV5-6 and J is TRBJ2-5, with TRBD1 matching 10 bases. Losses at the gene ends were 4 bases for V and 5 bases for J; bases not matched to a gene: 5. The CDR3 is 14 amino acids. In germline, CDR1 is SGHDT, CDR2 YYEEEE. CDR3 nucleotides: TGTGCCAGCAGCCATAGGACAGGGGGGGAGACCCAGTACTTC. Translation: CASSHRTGGETQYF.

The CDR3 region has the DNA TGCGCCAGCAGCTTGGTAGGGGCCGAGCAGTACTTC. Its translation is CASSLVGAEQYF. The rearrangement joins TRBV5-1 to TRBJ2-7, with D possibly matching TRBD1 (5 bases). V lost 0 bases, J lost 6 bases, and 7 bases lay in between. CDR1 SGHRS and CDR2 YFSETQ come from the germline V gene. The CDR3 runs to 12 residues.

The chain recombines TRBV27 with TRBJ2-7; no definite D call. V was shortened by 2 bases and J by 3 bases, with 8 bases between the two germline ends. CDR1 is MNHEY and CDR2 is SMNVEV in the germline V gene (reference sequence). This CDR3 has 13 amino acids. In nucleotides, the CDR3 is TGTGCCAGCAGTTTAGAGATGAACTACGAGCAGTACTTC. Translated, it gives CASSLEMNYEQYF.

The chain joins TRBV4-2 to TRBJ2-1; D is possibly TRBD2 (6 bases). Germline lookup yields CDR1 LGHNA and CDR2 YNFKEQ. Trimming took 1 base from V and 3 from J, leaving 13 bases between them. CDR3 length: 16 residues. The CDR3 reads CASSQVGRGDYNEQFF. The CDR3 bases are TGTGCCAGCAGCCAAGTCGGGCGGGGTGACTACAATGAGCAGTTCTTC.

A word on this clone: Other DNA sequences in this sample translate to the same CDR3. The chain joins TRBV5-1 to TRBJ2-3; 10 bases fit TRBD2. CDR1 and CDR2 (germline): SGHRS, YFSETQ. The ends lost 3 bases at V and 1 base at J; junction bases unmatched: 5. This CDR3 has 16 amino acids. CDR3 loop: CASSSQRGGRTDTQYF. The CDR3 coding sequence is TGCGCCAGCAGCTCCCAGCGGGGGGGGCGCACAGATACGCAGTATTTT.

CDR3 coding DNA: TGTGCCAGCAGTTACTCCGGGGAGGAGCAGTACTTC. This gives the protein CASSYSGEEQYF. This chain links TRBV6-6 with TRBJ2-7; a possible D gene is TRBD2 (5 bases). This CDR3 is 12 amino acids long. Looked up from germline, CDR1 is MNHNY and CDR2 is SVGAGI (reference sequence). With 0 bases removed from V and 7 bases from J, the gap between germline ends came to 7 bases.

The CDR3 DNA follows: TGTGCCAGCAGGCTCGACAGAAACTATGGCTACACCTTC. It yields the protein CASRLDRNYGYTF. The rearrangement uses TRBV2 and TRBJ1-2; TRBD1 is a possible D gene (5 bases). The CDR3 consists of 13 residues. V lost 6 bases and J lost 2, with 10 bases in between. Per germline, CDR1 SNHLY and CDR2 FYNNEI.

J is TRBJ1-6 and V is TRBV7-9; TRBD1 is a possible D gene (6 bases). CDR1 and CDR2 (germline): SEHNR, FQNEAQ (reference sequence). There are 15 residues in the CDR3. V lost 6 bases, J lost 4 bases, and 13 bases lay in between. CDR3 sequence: CASRIGGGYNSPLHF. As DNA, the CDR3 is TGTGCCAGCAGAATAGGGGGGGGTTATAATTCACCCCTCCACTTT.

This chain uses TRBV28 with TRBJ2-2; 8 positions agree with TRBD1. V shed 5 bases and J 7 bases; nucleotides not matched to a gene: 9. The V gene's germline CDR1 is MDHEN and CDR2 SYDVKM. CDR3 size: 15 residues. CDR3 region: CASSPPDREVGELFF. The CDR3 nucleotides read TGTGCCAGCAGTCCCCCGGACAGGGAGGTCGGGGAGCTGTTTTTT.

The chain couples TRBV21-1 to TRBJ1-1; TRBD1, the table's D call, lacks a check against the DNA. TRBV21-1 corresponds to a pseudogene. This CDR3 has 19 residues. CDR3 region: CASSKSGQFNATPNTEAFF. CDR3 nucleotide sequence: TGTGCCAGCAGCAAGTCGGGACAGTTCAACGCAACCCCGAACACTGAAGCTTTCTTT.

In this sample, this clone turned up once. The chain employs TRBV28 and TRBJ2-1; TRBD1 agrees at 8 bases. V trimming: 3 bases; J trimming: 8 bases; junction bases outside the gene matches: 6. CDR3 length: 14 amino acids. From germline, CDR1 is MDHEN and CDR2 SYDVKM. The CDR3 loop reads CASSFPGGRYEQFF. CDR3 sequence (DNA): TGTGCCAGCAGTTTCCCAGGGGGCAGGTATGAGCAGTTCTTC.

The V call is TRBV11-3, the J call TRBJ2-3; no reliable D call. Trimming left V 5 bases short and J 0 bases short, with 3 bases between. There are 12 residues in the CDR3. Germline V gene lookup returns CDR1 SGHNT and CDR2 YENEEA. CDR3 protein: CASSLSTDTQYF. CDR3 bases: TGTGCCAGCAGCCTCAGCACAGATACGCAGTATTTT.

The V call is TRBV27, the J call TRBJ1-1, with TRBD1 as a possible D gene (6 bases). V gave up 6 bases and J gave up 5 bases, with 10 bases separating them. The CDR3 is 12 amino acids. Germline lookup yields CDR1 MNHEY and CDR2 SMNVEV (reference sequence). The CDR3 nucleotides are TGTGCCAGCAGGACAGGTGGGACTGAAGCTTTCTTT. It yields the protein CASRTGGTEAFF.

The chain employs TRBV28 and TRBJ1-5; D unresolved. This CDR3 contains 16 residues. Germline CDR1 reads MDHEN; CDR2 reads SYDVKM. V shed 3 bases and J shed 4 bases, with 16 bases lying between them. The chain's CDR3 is CASSLAGTSPNQPQHF. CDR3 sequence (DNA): TGTGCCAGCAGTTTGGCAGGTACCTCGCCTAATCAGCCCCAGCATTTT.

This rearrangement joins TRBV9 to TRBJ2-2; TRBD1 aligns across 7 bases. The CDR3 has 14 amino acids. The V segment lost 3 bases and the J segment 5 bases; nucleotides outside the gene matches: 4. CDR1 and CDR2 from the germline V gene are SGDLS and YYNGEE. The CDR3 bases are TGTGCCAGCAGCGGACAGGGTCGGACCGGGGAGCTGTTTTTT. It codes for CASSGQGRTGELFF.

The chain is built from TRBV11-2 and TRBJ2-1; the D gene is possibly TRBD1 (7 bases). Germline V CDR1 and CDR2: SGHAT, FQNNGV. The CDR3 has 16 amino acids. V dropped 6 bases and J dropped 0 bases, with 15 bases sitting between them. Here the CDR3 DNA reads TGTGCCAGCAGAACGGCCAGGGGGGACTCCTACAATGAGCAGTTCTTC. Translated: CASRTARGDSYNEQFF.

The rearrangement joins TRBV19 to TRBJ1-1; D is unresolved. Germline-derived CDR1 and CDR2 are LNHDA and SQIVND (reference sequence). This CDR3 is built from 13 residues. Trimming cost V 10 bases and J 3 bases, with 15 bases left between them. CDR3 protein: CATEGESYTEAFF. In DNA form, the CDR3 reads TGTGCCACCGAGGGAGAATCGTACACTGAAGCTTTCTTT.

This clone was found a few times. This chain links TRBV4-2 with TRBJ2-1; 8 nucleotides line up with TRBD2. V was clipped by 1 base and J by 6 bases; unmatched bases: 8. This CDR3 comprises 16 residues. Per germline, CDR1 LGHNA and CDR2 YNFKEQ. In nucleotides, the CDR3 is TGTGCCAGCAGCCAAGTCAAAGCGGGAGAGAGCAATGAGCAGTTCTTC. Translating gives CASSQVKAGESNEQFF.

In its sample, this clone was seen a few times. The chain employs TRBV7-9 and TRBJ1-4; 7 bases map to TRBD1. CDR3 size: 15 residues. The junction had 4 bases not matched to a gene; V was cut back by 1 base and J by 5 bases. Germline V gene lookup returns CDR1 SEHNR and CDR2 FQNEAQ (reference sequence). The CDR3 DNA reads TGTGCCAGCAGCTTAGGGGACAGATTAAATGAAAAACTGTTTTTT. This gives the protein CASSLGDRLNEKLFF.

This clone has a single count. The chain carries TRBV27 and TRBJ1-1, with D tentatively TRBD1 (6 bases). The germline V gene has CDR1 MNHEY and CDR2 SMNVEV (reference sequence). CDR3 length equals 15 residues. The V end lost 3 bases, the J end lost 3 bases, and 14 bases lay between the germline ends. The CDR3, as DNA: TGTGCCAGCAGTTTTGGGGGCGGCGGGTACACTGAAGCTTTCTTT. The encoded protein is CASSFGGGGYTEAFF.

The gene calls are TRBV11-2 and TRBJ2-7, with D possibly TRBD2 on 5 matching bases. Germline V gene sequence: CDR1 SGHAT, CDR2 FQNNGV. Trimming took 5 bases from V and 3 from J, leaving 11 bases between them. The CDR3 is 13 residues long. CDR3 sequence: CASSPGRGYEQYF. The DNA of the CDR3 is TGTGCCAGCAGCCCTGGACGGGGCTACGAGCAGTACTTC.